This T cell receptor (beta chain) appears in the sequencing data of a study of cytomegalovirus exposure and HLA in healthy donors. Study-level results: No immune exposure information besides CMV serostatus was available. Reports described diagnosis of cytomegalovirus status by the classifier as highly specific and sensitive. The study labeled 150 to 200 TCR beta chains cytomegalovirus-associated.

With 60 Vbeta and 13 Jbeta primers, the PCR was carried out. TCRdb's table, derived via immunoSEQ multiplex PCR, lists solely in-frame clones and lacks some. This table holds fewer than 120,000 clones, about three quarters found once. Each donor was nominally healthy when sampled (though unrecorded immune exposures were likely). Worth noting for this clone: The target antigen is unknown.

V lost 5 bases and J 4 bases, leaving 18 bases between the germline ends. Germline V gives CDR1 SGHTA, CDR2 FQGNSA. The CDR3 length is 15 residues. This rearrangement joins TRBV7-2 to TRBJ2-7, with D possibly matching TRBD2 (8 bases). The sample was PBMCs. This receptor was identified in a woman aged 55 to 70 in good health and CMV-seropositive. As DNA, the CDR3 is TGTGCCAGCAGCACACGGGAGGGGGCAAAGTACGAGCAGTACTTC. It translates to CASSTREGAKYEQYF.